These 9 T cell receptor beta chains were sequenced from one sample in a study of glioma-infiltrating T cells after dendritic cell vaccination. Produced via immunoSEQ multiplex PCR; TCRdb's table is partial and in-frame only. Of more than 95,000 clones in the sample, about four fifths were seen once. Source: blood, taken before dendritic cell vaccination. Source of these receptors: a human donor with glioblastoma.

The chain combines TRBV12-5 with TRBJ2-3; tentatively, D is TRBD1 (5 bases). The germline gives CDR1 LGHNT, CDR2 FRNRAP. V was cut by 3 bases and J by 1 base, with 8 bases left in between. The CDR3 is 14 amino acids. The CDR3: CASGLGVRTDTQYF. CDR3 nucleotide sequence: TGTGCTAGTGGTTTAGGGGTTCGCACAGATACGCAGTATTTT.

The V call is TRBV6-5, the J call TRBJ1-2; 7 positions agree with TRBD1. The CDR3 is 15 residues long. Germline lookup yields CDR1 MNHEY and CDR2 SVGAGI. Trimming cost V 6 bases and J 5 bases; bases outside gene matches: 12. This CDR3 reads CASRFTTGSGYGYTF. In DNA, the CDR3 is TGTGCCAGCAGGTTTACGACAGGGTCTGGGTATGGCTACACCTTC.

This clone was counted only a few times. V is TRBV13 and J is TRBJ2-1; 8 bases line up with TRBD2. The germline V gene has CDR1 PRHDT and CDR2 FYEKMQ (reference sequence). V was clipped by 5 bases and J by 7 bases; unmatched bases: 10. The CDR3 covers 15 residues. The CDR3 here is CASSTYRGGQNEQFF. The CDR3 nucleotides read TGTGCCAGCAGCACCTATCGGGGGGGCCAGAATGAGCAGTTCTTC.

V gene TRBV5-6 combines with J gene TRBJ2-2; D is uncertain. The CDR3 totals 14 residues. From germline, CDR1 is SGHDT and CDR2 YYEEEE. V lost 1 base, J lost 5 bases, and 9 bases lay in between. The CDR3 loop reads CASSLSLETGELFF. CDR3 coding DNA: TGTGCCAGCAGCTTGTCTTTAGAAACCGGGGAGCTGTTTTTT.

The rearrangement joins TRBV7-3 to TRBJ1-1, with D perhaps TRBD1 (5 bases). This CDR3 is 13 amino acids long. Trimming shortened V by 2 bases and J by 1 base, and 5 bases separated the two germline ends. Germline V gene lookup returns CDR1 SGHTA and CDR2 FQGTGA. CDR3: CASSLDRNTEAFF. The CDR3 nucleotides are TGTGCCAGCAGCTTAGACAGGAACACTGAAGCTTTCTTT.

CDR3 nucleotides: TGTGCCACCCTAGCGGGGGGAACCTACGAGCAGTACTTC. Translation gives CATLAGGTYEQYF. V and J are TRBV11-2 and TRBJ2-7; 11 bases line up with TRBD2. J was trimmed by 2 bases and V by 10 bases; bases with no gene match: 4. The CDR3 runs to 13 residues. Germline V CDR1 and CDR2: SGHAT, FQNNGV.

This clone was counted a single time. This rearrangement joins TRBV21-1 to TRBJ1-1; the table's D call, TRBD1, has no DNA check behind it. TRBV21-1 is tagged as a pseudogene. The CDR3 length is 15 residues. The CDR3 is CASSSSWSNTTEAFF. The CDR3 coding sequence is TGTGCCAGCAGTTCCTCCTGGTCCAACACCACTGAAGCTTTCTTT.

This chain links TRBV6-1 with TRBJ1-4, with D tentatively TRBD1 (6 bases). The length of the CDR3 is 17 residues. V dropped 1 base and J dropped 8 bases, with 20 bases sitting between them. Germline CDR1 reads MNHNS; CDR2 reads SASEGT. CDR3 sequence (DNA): TGTGCCAGCAGTGAAGAAGGGGGAGGGGGGACTGGGGAAAAACTGTTTTTT. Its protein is CASSEEGGGGTGEKLFF.

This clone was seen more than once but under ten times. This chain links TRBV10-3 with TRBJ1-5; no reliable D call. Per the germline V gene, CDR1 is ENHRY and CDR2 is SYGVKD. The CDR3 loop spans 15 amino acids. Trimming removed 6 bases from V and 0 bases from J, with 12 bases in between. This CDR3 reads CAISATANSNQPQHF. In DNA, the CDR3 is TGTGCCATCAGCGCAACAGCAAATAGCAATCAGCCCCAGCATTTT.